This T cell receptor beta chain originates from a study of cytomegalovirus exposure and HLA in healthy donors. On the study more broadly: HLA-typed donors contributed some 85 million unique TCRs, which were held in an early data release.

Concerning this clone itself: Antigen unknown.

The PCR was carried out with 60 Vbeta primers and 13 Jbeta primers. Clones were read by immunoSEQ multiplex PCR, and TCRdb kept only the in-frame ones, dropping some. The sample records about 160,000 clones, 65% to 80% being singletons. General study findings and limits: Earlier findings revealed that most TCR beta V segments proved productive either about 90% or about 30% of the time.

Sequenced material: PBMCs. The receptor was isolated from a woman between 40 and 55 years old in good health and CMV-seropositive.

The CDR3 nucleotides are TGTGCCAGCAGTTCTGCCGAACTTACTGTCGGGAGAGGCTACACCTTC. Translating it yields CASSSAELTVGRGYTF. The gene calls are TRBV5-4 and TRBJ1-2; D unresolved. V lost 5 bases to trimming and J lost 8 bases, with 25 bases between them. Germline V gives CDR1 SGHNT, CDR2 YYREEE (reference sequence). The CDR3 consists of 16 residues.